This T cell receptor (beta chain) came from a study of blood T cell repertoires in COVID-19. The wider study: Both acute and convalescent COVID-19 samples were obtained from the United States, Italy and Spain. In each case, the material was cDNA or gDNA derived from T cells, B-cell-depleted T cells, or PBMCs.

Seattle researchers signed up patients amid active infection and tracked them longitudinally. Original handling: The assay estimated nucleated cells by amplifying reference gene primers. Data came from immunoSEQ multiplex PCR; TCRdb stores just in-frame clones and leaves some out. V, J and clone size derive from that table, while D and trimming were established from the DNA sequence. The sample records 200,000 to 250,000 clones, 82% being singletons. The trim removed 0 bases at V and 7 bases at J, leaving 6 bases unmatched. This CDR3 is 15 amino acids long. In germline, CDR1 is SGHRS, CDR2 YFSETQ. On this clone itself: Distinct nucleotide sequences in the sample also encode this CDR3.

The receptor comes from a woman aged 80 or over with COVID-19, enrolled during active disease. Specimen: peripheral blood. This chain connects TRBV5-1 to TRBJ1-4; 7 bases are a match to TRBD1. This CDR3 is CASSLGQGWGEKLFF. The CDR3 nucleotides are TGCGCCAGCAGCTTGGGACAGGGTTGGGGTGAAAAACTGTTTTTT.